Here is one T cell receptor beta chain with its context. Its cognate antigen has yet to be identified. Base qualities are not recorded, but no much larger clone differs from it by a single base. Library preparation employed RT-PCR. Sequencing relied on an Illumina HiSeq 2500. Using fastp at Q25 and MiXCR, TCRdb reprocessed the public reads and kept productive beta chains. Rows are combined by CDR3 protein, so each entry shows the most common genes and DNA. This sample has hundreds of thousands of distinct CDR3 sequences in its table, and 25% of those were observed once. Of the sample, 1.9% falls within the top ten clones. The germline V gene encodes CDR1 KGHDR and CDR2 SFDVKD. Spanning cysteine to phenylalanine, the CDR3 consists of 12 amino acids. This entry keeps only the CDR3 DNA: 36 bases, framed from base 1. V is cut by 9 bases and J by 6 bases, and the space between the germline ends is 14 bases.

The data originate from a study of response to subunit inactivated influenza vaccine listed by TCRdb under 2018. Concerning the study at large: Deep quantitative profiling of the T cell receptor repertoire was used in the study to follow responses to a trivalent subunit inactivated influenza vaccine. What the authors observed across the whole study: The authors suggested that each seasonal influenza vaccination may recruit only a limited number of new T cells.

The rearrangement combines TRBV24-1 with TRBJ2-7; tentative D gene TRBD1, with 5 bases matching. Specimen: CD4+ T cells sorted from PBMCs, collected 5 days after vaccination. This receptor was taken from a man aged 45 to 65 who received an inactivated influenza vaccine. Donor details come from another sample of the same person, matched by shared clones. DNA sequence: TGTGCCACCTCTCAGGGTTCCCTCGAGCAGTACTTC. Translated, it gives CATSQGSLEQYF.